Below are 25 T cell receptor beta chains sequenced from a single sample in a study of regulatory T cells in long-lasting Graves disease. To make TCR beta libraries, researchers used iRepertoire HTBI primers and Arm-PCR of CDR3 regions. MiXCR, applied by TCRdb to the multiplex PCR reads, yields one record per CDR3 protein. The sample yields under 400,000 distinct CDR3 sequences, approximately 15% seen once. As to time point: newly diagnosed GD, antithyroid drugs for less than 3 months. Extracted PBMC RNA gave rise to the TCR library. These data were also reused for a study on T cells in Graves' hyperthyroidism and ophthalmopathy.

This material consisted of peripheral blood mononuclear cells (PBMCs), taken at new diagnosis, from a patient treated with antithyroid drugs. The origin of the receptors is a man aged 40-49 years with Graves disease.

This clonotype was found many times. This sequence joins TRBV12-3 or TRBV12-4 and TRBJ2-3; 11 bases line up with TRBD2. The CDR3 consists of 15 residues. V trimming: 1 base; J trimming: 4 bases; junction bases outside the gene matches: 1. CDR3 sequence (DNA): TGTGCCAGCAGTTTAGAACTAGCGGGGGCAGATACGCAGTATTTT. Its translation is CASSLELAGADTQYF.

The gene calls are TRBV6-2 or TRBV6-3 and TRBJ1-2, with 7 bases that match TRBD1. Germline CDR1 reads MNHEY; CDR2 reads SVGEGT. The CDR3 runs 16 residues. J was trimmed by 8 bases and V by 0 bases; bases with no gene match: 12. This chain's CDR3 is CASSYSHRGTGRGYTF. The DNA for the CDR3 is TGTGCCAGCAGTTACTCACACAGGGGCACCGGCCGGGGCTACACCTTC.

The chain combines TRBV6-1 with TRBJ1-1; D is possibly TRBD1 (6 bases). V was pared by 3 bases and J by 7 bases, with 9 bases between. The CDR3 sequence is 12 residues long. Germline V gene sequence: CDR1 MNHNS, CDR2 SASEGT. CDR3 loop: CASSDQGFEAFF. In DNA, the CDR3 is TGTGCCAGCAGTGACCAGGGGTTTGAAGCTTTCTTT.

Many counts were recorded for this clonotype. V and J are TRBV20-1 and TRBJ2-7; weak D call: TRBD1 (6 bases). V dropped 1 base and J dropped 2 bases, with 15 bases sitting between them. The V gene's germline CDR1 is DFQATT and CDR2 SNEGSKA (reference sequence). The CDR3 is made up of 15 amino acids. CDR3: CSARVLQGWTYEQYF. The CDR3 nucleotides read TGCAGTGCTAGAGTCCTACAGGGTTGGACCTACGAGCAGTACTTC.

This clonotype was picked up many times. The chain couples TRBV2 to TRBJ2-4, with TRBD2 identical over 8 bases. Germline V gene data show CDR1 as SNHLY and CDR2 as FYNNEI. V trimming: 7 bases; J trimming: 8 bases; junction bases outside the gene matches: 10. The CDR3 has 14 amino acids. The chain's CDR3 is CASIRRTGGDIQYF. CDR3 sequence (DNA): TGTGCCAGCATTCGCCGGACCGGGGGGGACATTCAGTACTTC.

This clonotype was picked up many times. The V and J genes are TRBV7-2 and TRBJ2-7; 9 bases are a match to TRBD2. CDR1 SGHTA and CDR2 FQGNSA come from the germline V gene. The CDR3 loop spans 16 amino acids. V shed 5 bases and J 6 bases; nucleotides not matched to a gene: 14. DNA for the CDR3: TGTGCCAGCAGCCTCCAACCACCAAGCGGGGGGCTCGAGCAGTACTTC. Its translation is CASSLQPPSGGLEQYF.

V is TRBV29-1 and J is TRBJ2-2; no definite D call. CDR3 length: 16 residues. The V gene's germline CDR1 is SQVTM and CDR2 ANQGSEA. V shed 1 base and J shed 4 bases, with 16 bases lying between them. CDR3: CSVEGIPNSGTGELFF. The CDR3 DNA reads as TGCAGCGTTGAAGGGATACCTAACTCGGGCACCGGGGAGCTGTTTTTT.

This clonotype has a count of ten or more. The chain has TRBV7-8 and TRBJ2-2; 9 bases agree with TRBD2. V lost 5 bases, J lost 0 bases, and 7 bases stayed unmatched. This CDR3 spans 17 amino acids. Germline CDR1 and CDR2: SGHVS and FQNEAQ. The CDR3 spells CASSGRASGANTGELFF. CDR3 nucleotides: TGTGCCAGCAGCGGAAGGGCTAGCGGGGCGAACACCGGGGAGCTGTTTTTT.

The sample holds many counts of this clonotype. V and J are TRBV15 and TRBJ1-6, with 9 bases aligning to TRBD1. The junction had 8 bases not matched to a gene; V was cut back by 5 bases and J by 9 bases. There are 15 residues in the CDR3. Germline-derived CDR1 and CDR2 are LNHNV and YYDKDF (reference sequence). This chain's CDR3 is CATSSTGGLSSPLHF. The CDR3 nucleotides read TGTGCCACCAGCTCGACAGGGGGGCTTAGTTCACCCCTCCACTTT. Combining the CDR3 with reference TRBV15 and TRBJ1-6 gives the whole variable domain DAMVIQNPRYQVTQFGKPVTLSCSQTLNHNVMYWYQQKSSQAPKLLFHYYDKDFNNEADTPDNFQSRRPNTSFCFLDIRSPGLGDTAMYLCATSSTGGLSSPLHFGNGTRLTVT.

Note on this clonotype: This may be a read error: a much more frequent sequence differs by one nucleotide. CDR3: CASSRSGGETYEQYF. CDR3 sequence (DNA): TGTGCCAGCAGCCGTAGCGGGGGGGAGACCTATGAGCAGTACTTC. The chain has TRBV28 and TRBJ2-7; 11 bases match TRBD2. This CDR3 contains 15 residues. Germline V gene lookup returns CDR1 MDHEN and CDR2 SYDVKM.

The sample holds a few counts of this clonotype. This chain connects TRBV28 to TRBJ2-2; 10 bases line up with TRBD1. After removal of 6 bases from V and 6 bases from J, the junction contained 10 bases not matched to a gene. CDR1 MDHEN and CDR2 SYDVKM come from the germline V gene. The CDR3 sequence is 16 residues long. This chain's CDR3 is CASRLTGTGVSGELFF. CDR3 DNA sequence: TGTGCCAGCAGACTGACCGGGACAGGGGTTTCCGGGGAGCTGTTTTTT.

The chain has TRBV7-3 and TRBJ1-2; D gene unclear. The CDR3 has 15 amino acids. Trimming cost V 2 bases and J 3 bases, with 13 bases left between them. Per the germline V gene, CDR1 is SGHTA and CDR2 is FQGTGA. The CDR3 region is CASSLLAGGHYGYTF. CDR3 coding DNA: TGTGCCAGCAGCTTACTGGCCGGCGGCCACTATGGCTACACCTTC.

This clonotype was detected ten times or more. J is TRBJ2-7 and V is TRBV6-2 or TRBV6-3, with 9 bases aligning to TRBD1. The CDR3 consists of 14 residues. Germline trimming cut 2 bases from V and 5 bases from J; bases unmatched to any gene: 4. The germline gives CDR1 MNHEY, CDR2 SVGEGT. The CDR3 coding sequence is TGTGCCAGCAGTTACCGGGACAGGGACCACGAGCAGTACTTC. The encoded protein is CASSYRDRDHEQYF.

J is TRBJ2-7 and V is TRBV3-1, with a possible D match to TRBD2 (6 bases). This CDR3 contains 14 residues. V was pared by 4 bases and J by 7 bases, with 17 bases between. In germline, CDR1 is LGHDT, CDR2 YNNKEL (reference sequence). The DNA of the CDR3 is TGTGCCAGCAGCCCTTCACTGGCGGGGCCTGAGCAGTACTTC. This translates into CASSPSLAGPEQYF.

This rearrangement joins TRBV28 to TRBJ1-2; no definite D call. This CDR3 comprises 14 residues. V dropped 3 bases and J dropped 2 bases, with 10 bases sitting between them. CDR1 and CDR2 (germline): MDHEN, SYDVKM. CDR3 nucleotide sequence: TGTGCCAGCAGTTTTGGGCAGGCGAACTATGGCTACACCTTC. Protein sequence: CASSFGQANYGYTF.

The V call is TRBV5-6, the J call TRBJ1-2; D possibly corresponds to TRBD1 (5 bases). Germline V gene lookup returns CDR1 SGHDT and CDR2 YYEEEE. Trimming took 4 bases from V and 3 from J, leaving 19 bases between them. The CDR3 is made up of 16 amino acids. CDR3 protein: CASSLSLGGNDYGYTF. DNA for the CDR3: TGTGCCAGCAGCCTGTCCTTGGGGGGGAATGACTATGGCTACACCTTC. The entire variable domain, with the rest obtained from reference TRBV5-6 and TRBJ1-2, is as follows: DAGVTQSPTHLIKTRGQQVTLRCSPKSGHDTVSWYQQALGQGPQFIFQYYEEEERQRGNFPDRFSGHQFPNYSSELNVNALLLGDSALYLCASSLSLGGNDYGYTFGSGTRLTVV.

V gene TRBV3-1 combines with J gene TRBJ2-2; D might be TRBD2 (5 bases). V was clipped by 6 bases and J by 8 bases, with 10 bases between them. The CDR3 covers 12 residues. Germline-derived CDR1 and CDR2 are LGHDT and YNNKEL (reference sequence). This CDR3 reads CASRFEGGELFF. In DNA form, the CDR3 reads TGTGCCAGCAGATTTGAGGGAGGGGAGCTGTTTTTT.

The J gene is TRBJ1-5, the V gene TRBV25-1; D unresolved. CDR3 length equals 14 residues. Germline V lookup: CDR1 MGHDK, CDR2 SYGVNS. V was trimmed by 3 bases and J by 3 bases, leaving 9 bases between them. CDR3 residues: CASSDSQFNQPQHF. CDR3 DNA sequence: TGTGCCAGCAGTGATAGTCAGTTCAATCAGCCCCAGCATTTT.

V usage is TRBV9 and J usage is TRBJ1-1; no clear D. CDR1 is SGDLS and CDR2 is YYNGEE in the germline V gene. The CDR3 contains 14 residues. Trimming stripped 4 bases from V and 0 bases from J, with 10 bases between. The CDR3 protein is CASSQAQMNTEAFF. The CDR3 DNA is TGTGCCAGCAGCCAAGCGCAAATGAACACTGAAGCTTTCTTT.

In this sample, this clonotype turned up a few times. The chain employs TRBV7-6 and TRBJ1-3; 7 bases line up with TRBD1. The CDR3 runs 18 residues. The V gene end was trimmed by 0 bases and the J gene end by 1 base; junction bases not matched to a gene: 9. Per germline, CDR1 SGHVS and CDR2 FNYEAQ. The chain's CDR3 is CASSLASGGPHSGNTIYF. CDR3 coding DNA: TGTGCCAGCAGCTTAGCGTCAGGGGGGCCTCATTCTGGAAACACCATATATTTT.

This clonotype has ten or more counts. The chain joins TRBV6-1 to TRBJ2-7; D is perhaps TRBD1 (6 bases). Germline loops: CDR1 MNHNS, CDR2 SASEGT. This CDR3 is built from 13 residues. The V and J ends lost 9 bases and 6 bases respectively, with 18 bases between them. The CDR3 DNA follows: TGTGCCAGTAGGGCTACAGGGCTTGGCGAGCAGTACTTC. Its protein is CASRATGLGEQYF.

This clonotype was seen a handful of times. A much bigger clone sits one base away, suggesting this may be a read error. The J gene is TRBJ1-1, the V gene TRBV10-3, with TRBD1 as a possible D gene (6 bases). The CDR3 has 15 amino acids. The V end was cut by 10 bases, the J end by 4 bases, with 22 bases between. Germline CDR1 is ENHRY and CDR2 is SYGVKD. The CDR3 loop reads CATKTRRGMSTEAFF. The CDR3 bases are TGTGCCACGAAGACAAGGAGGGGGATGAGCACTGAAGCTTTCTTT.

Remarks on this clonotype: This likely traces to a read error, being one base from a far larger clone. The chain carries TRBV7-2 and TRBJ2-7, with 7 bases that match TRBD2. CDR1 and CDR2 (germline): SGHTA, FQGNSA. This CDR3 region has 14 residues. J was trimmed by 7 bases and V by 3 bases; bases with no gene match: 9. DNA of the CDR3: TGTGCCAGCAGCTTTAGAGCGGGGCGAAATGAGCAGTACTTC. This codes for CASSFRAGRNEQYF.

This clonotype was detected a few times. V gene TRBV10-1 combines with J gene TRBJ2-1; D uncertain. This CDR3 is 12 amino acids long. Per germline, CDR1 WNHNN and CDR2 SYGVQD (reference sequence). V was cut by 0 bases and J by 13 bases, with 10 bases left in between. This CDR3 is CASSESGRFQFF. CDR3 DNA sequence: TGCGCCAGCAGTGAGTCGGGCAGGTTTCAGTTCTTC.

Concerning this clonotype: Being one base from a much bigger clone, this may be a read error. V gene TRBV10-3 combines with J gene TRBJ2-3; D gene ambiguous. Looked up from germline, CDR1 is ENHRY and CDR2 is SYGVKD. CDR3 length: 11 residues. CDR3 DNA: TGTGCAATAGGGTCAGCAGATACGCAGTATTTT. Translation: CAIGSADTQYF.